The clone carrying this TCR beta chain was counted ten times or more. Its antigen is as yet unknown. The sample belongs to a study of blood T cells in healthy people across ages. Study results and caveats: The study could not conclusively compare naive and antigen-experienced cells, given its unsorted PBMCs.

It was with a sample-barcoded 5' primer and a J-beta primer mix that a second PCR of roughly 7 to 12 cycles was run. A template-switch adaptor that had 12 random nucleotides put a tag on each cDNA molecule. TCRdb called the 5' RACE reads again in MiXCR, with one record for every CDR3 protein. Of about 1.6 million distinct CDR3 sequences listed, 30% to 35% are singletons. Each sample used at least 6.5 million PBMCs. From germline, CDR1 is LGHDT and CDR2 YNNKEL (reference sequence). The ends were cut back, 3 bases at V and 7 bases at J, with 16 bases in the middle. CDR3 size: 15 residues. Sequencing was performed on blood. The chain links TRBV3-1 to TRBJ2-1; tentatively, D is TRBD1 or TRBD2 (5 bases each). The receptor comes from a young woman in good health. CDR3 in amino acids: CASSHRGDPRNEQFF. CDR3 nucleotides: TGTGCCAGCAGCCACCGAGGGGACCCCCGTAATGAGCAGTTCTTC.